The T cell receptor beta chain under discussion was sequenced for a study of naive and memory T cell subsets. Study results and limitations: Higher TCR numbers at tuberculin sites reflect T cell infiltration, per interpretation.

Alpha and beta constant region primers primed reverse transcription for blood and skin samples. TCRdb fed the UMI-ligation and nested PCR reads into MiXCR, producing one record per CDR3 protein. The table includes 15,000 to 20,000 distinct CDR3 sequences, 8.5% to 10% detected once. Comments on this clonotype: Its specificity is not known.

Treatment defined: skin biopsy from PPD injection site in Mantoux-positive individual. Reverse transcription used DNase-treated unsorted total RNA, aiming for about 1 to 1000 ng. The library had UMIs added by 3' ligation of an oligonucleotide to TCR cDNA. Tuberculin skin test biopsies were taken where PPD was injected in Mantoux-positive people. The CDR3 runs 16 residues. The germline CDR1 and CDR2 sequences are SGHRS and YFSETQ. With V trimmed by 4 bases and J by 4 bases, 10 bases remained unmatched. This TCR came from an adult in good health. Sample: skin, taken from a tuberculin skin test site. The V gene is TRBV5-1, the J gene TRBJ2-2; 7 bases match TRBD2. As DNA, the CDR3 is TGCGCCAGCAGCGGCACTAGCGCCCCGGGCACCGGGGAGCTGTTTTTT. This encodes CASSGTSAPGTGELFF.